The present T cell receptor (beta chain) was sequenced within a study of T-cell memory formation after mild COVID-19. In this sample, this clonotype turned up a few times. In TCRdb, the 5' RACE reads were re-called with MiXCR into one record per CDR3 protein. This sample has approximately 290,000 distinct CDR3 sequences, with approximately 19% found just once. The germline V gene encodes CDR1 SGHTA and CDR2 FQGTGA. The CDR3 covers 17 residues. With V trimmed by 5 bases and J by 7 bases, 14 bases remained unmatched. The clonotype originates from a man between 18 and 35 years old who had mild COVID-19 (a few samples of this study predate the infection). Cell type and time point are not known. The V and J genes are TRBV7-3 and TRBJ2-2; TRBD2 agrees at 9 bases. The sample was PBMCs or a T cell subset sorted from them (not recorded which). In DNA form, the CDR3 reads TGTGCCAGCAGCCCGCTCGTGCCGCGGGGGGGCTTCGGGGAGCTGTTTTTT. The encoded protein is CASSPLVPRGGFGELFF.